This T cell receptor beta chain was sequenced for a study of blood T cells in healthy people across ages. Study overall: There was about one barcoded beta molecule captured by template switching per two T cells.

V dropped 0 bases and J dropped 0 bases, with 13 bases sitting between them. This CDR3 has 17 residues. Germline CDR1 MNHEY, CDR2 SVGAGI. The authors ran a second PCR of about 6 to 11 cycles using a sample-barcoded 5' primer and a J-beta primer mix. TCRdb recomputed calls from the 5' RACE reads with MiXCR, one row per CDR3 protein. Among roughly 790,000 distinct CDR3 sequences listed, more than 40% were seen once. The rearrangement uses TRBV6-5 and TRBJ2-3, with D uncertain. This clonotype was sampled from a woman aged 55-69 years in good health. What was sequenced was blood. In DNA form, the CDR3 reads TGTGCCAGCAGTTACTCGAGAAGGGCCATTAGCACAGATACGCAGTATTTT. Translating it yields CASSYSRRAISTDTQYF.